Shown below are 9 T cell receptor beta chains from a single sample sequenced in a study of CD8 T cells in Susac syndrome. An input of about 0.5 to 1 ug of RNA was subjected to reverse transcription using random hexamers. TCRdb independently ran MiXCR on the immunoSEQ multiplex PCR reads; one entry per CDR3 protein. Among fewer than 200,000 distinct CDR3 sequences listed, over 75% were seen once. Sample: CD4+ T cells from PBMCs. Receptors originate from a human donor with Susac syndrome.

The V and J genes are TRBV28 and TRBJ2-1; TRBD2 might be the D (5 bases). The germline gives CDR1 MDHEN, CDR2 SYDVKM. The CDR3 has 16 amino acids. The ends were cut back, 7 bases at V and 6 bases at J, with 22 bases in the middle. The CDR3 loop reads CASTLVGEWRSNEQFF. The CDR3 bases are TGTGCCAGCACCTTGGTGGGTGAATGGAGGTCCAATGAGCAGTTCTTC.

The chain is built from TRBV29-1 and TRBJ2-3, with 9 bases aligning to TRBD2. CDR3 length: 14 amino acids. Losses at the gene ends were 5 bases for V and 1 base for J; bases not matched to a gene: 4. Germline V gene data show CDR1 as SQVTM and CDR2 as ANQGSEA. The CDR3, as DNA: TGCAGCGTTATAGCGGGAGAGGGCACAGATACGCAGTATTTT. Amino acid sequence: CSVIAGEGTDTQYF.

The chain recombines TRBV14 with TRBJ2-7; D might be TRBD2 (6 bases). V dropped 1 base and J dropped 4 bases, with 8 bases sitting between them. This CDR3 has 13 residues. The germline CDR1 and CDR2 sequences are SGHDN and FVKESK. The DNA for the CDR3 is TGTGCCAGCAGCCAAGCTCTAGCGTACGAGCAGTACTTC. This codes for CASSQALAYEQYF.

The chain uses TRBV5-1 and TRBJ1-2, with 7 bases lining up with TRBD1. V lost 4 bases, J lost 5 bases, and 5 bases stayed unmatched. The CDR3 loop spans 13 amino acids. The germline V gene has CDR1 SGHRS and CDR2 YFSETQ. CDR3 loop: CASSPGQLYGYTF. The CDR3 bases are TGCGCCAGCAGCCCGGGACAGCTATATGGCTACACCTTC.

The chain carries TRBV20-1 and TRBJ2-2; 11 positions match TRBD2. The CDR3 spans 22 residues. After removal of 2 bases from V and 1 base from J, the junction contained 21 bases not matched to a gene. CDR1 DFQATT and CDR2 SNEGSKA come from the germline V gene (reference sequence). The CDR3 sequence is CSARRVGGRNRLAGRNTGELFF. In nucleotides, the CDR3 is TGCAGTGCTAGAAGAGTGGGAGGCAGGAACCGACTAGCGGGAAGGAACACCGGGGAGCTGTTTTTT.

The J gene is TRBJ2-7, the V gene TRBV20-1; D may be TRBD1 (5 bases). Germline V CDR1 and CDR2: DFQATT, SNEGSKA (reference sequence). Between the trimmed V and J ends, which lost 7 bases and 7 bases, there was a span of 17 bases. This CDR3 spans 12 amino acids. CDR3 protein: CSGAERRGEQYF. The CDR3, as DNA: TGCAGTGGGGCGGAAAGAAGGGGAGAGCAGTACTTC.

This CDR3 is CAWSVRGADEQYF. The DNA of the CDR3 is TGTGCCTGGAGTGTAAGGGGGGCCGACGAGCAGTACTTC. J is TRBJ2-7 and V is TRBV30; either TRBD1 or TRBD2 may fit D (6 bases each). The CDR3 is 13 residues long. CDR1 GTSNPN and CDR2 SVGIG come from the germline V gene (reference sequence). Trimming took 0 bases from V and 5 from J, leaving 11 bases between them.

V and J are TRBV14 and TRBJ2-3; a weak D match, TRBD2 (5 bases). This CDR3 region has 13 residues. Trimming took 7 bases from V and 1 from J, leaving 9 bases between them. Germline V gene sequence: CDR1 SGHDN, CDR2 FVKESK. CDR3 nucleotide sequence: TGTGCCAGCACCGGACTTCGCACAGATACGCAGTATTTT. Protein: CASTGLRTDTQYF.

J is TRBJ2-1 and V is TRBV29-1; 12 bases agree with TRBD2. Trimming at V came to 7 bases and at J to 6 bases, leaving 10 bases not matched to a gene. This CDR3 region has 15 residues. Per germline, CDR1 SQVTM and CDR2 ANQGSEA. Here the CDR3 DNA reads TGCAGCGCCACTGGAAGACTAGCGGGAGTCAATGAGCAGTTCTTC. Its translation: CSATGRLAGVNEQFF.